Given below is one T cell receptor beta chain in context. The data are from a study of blood T cell repertoires in COVID-19. In the original processing: Reference gene primer amplification gave estimated nucleated cell counts. Method: immunoSEQ multiplex PCR; TCRdb's copy keeps in-frame clones and lacks some. That table furnishes V, J and clone size, whereas the DNA furnished D and trimming. The table lists 190,000 or so clones, around nine tenths of them singletons. There are 16 residues in the CDR3. The trim removed 3 bases at V and 7 bases at J, leaving 7 bases unmatched. Germline assignment: CDR1 LGHDT and CDR2 YNNKEL (reference sequence).

The receptor was isolated from a man in his forties with active or convalescent COVID-19. The sequencing sample was made of peripheral blood. The chain couples TRBV3-1 (or the pseudogene TRBV3-2) to TRBJ1-6, with 9 positions matching TRBD1. The CDR3 spells CASSQRGTGTNSPLHF. The CDR3 region has the DNA TGTGCCAGCAGCCAGCGTGGGACAGGGACCAATTCACCCCTCCACTTT.